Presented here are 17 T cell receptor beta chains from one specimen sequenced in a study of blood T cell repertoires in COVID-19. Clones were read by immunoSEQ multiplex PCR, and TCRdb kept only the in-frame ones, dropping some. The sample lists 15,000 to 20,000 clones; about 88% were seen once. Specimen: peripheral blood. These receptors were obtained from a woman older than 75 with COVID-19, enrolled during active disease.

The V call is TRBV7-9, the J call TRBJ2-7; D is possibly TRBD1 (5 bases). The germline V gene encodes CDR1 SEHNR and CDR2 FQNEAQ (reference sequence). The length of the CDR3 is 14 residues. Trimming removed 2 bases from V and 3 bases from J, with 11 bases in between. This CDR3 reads CASSLFEGHYEQYF. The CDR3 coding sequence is TGTGCCAGCAGCTTATTTGAAGGACACTACGAGCAGTACTTC. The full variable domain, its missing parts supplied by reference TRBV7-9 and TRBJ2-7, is DTGVSQNPRHKITKRGQNVTFRCDPISEHNRLYWYRQTLGQGPEFLTYFQNEAQLEKSRLLSDRFSAERPKGSFSTLEIQRTEQGDSAMYLCASSLFEGHYEQYFGPGTRLTVT.

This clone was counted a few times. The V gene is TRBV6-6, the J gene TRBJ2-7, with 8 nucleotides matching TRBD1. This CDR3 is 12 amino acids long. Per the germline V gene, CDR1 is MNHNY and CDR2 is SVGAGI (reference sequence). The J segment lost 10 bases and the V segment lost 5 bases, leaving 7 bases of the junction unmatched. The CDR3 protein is CASSLIQGAQYF. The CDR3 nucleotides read TGTGCCAGCAGTCTTATCCAGGGGGCTCAGTACTTC.

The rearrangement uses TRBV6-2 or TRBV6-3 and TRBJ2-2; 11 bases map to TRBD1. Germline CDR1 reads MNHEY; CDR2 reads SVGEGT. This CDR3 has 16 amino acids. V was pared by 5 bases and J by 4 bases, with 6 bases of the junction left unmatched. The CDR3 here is CASSKAGTGGTGELFF. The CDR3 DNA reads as TGTGCCAGCAGTAAGGCGGGGACAGGGGGCACCGGGGAGCTGTTTTTT.

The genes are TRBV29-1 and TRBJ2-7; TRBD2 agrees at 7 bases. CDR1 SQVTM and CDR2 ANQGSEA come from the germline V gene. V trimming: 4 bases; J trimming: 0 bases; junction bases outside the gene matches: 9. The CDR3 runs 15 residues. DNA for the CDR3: TGCAGCGTTGGGCAGGTGGGAGGGAGCTCCTACGAGCAGTACTTC. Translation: CSVGQVGGSSYEQYF.

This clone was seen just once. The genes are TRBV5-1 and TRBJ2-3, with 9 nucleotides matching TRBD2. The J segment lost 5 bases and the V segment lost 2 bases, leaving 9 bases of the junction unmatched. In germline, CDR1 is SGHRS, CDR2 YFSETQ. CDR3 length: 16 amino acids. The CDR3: CASSFRGSGSGDTQYF. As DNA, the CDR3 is TGCGCCAGCAGCTTTAGAGGTAGCGGGAGTGGAGATACGCAGTATTTT.

CDR3 residues: CASSSRQGYRPEAFF. In DNA, the CDR3 is TGTGCCAGCAGTTCGAGACAGGGGTACCGGCCGGAAGCTTTCTTT. The chain recombines TRBV28 with TRBJ1-1; 8 bases fit TRBD1. The CDR3 has 15 amino acids. J lost 8 bases, V lost 4 bases, and 12 bases had no gene match. Looked up from germline, CDR1 is MDHEN and CDR2 is SYDVKM.

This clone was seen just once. The CDR3 region has the DNA TGTGCCAGCAGTACGACGCTACAGGGGAGTCATCAGCCCCAGCATTTT. This encodes CASSTTLQGSHQPQHF. The chain is built from TRBV28 and TRBJ1-5; 7 positions match TRBD1. Trimming cost V 5 bases and J 5 bases; bases outside gene matches: 12. The CDR3 extends over 16 amino acids. Germline CDR1 MDHEN, CDR2 SYDVKM.

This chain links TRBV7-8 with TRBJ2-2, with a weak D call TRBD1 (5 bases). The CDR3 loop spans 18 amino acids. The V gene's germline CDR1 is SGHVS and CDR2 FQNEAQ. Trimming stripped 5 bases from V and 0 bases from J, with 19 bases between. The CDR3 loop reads CASSPSRRKGPNTGELFF. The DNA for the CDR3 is TGTGCCAGCAGCCCATCCCGACGGAAGGGGCCGAACACCGGGGAGCTGTTTTTT.

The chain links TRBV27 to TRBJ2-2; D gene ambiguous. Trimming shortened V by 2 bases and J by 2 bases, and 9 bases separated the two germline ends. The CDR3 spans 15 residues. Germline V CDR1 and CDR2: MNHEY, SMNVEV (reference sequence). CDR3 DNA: TGTGCCAGCAGTTTAAGAGGCGGTAACACCGGGGAGCTGTTTTTT. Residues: CASSLRGGNTGELFF.

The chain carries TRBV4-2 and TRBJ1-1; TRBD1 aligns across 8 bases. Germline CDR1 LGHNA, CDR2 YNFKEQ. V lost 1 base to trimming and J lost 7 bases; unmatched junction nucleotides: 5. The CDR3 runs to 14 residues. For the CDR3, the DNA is TGTGCCAGCAGCCAAGGCATAGGACAGGGTGAAGCTTTCTTT. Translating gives CASSQGIGQGEAFF.

CDR3: CASSRQGARYEQYF. CDR3 coding DNA: TGTGCCAGCAGTCGACAGGGGGCGAGGTACGAGCAGTACTTC. The chain is built from TRBV6-5 and TRBJ2-7; 10 bases fit TRBD1. V dropped 5 bases and J dropped 4; count of bases not matched to a gene: 5. Germline V gene sequence: CDR1 MNHEY, CDR2 SVGAGI. This CDR3 is 14 amino acids long.

In DNA, the CDR3 is TGTGCCAGCAGGATGGACAGGGGGATCAATCAGCCCCAGCATTTT. The encoded protein is CASRMDRGINQPQHF. The genes are TRBV28 and TRBJ1-5, with 10 bases that match TRBD1. Germline assignment: CDR1 MDHEN and CDR2 SYDVKM. The CDR3 runs to 15 residues. The V gene end was trimmed by 6 bases and the J gene end by 3 bases; junction bases not matched to a gene: 5.

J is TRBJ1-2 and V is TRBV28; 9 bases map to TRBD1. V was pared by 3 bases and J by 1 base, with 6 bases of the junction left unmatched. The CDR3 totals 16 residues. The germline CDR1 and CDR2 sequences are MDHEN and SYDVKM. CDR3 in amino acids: CASSLAGTGLNYGYTF. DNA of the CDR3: TGTGCCAGCAGTTTGGCCGGGACAGGGCTTAACTATGGCTACACCTTC.

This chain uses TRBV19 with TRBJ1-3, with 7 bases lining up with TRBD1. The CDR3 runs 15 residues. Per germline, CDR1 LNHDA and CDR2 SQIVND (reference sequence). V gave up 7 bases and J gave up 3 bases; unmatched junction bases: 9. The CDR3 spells CASTPGGLIGNTIYF. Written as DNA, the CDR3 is TGTGCCAGTACCCCAGGGGGGCTGATTGGAAACACCATATATTTT.

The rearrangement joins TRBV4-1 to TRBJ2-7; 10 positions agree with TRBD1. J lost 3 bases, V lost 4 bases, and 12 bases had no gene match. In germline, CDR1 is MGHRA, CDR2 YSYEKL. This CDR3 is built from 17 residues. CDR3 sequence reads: CASSPETGQGTLYEQYF. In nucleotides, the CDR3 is TGCGCCAGCAGCCCCGAGACGGGACAGGGGACTCTCTACGAGCAGTACTTC.

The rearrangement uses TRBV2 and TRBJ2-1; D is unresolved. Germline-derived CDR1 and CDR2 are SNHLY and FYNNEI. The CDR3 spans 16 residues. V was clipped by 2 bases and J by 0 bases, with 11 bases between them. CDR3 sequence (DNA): TGTGCCAGCAGTGAAATGACTTCCAGCTCCTACAATGAGCAGTTCTTC. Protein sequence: CASSEMTSSSYNEQFF.

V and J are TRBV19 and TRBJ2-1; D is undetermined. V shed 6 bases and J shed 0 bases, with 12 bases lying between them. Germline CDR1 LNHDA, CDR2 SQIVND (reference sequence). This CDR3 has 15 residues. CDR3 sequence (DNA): TGTGCCAGTAGCGAATTCTCGAGCTCCTACAATGAGCAGTTCTTC. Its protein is CASSEFSSSYNEQFF.